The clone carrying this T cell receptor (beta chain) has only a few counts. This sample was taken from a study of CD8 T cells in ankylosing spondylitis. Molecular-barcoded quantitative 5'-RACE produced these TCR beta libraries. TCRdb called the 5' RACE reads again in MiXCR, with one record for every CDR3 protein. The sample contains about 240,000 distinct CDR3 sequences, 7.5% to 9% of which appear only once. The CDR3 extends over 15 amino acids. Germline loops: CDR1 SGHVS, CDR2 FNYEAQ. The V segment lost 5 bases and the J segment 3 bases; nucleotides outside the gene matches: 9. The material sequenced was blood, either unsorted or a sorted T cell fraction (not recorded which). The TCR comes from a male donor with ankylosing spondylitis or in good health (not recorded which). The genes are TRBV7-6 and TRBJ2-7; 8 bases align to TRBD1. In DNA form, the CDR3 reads TGTGCCAGCAGCCCTAGGGGAGGACAGGGCTACGAGCAGTACTTC. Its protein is CASSPRGGQGYEQYF.